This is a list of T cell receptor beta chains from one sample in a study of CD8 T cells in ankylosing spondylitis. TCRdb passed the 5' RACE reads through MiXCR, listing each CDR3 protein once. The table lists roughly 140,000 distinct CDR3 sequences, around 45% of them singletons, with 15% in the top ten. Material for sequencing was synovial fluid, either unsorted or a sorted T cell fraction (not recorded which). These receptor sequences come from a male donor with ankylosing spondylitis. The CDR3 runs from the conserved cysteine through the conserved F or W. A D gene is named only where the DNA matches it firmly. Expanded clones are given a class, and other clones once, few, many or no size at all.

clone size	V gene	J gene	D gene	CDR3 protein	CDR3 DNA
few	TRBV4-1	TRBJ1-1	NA	CASSQVFQDTGTEAFF	TGCGCCAGCAGCCAAGTATTTCAGGACACGGGCACTGAAGCTTTCTTT
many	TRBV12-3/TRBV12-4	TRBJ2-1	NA	CASSFVGNEQFF	TGTGCCAGCAGTTTCGTCGGAAATGAGCAGTTCTTC
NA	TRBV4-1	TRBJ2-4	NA	CASSPLGGKAKNIQYF	TGCGCCAGCAGCCCCCTTGGGGGGAAGGCCAAAAACATTCAGTACTTC
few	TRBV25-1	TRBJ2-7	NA	CASSGGSYEQYF	TGTGCCAGCAGTGGGGGCTCCTACGAGCAGTACTTC
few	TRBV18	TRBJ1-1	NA	CASSPPTGNTEAFF	TGTGCCAGCTCACCTCCGACAGGGAACACTGAAGCTTTCTTT
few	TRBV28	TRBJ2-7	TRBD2	CASGISGSAYEQYF	TGTGCCAGCGGAATTAGCGGGAGCGCCTACGAGCAGTACTTC
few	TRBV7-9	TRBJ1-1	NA	CASTPRWDPSWAFF	TGTGCCAGCACCCCACGTTGGGACCCGAGCTGGGCTTTCTTT
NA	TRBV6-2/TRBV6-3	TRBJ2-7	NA	CASRPQDSLSWEQYF	TGTGCCAGCAGACCCCAGGACAGCTTGAGTTGGGAGCAGTACTTC
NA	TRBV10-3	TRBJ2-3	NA	CAISESIGSDTQYF	TGTGCCATCAGTGAGTCGATCGGCTCAGATACGCAGTATTTT
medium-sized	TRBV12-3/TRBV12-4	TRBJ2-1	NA	CASSLGLGAYNEQFF	TGTGCCAGCAGTTTAGGGCTAGGGGCCTACAATGAGCAGTTCTTC
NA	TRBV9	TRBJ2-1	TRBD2	CASSVFSGGGLDGPNEQFF	TGTGCCAGCAGCGTGTTTAGCGGGGGGGGTCTGGATGGCCCCAATGAGCAGTTCTTC
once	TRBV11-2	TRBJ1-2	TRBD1	CASSPPGQGNYGYTF	TGTGCCAGCAGCCCCCCGGGACAGGGAAACTATGGCTACACCTTC
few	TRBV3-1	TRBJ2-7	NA	CASSQDNRRLVYEQYF	TGTGCCAGCAGCCAAGATAACAGACGGTTAGTGTACGAGCAGTACTTC
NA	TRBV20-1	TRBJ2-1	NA	CSARAGEQSNEQFF	TGCAGTGCTAGGGCAGGGGAGCAATCCAATGAGCAGTTCTTC
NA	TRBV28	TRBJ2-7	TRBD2	CASSFPIGTSGRIPYEQYF	TGTGCCAGCAGTTTCCCTATTGGGACTAGCGGGAGGATTCCCTACGAGCAGTACTTC
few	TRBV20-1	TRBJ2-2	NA	CSARDLSGRPTTGELFF	TGCAGTGCTAGAGATCTTAGTGGGAGGCCAACCACCGGGGAGCTGTTTTTT
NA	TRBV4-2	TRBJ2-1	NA	CASSQGPGSPYNEQFF	TGTGCCAGCAGCCAAGGCCCGGGCAGTCCCTACAATGAGCAGTTCTTC
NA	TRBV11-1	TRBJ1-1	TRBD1	CASSRLPADRVLSTEAFF	TGTGCCAGCAGCCGGCTGCCGGCAGACAGGGTGTTGAGCACTGAAGCTTTCTTT
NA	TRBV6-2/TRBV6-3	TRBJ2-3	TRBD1	CASRTGVETDTQYF	TGTGCCAGCCGCACAGGGGTCGAAACAGATACGCAGTATTTT
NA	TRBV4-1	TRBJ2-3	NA	CASSPPVRPDTQYF	TGCGCCAGCAGCCCCCCGGTGCGCCCAGATACGCAGTATTTT